A selection of T cell receptor beta chains follows, all from one sample in a study of high-grade serous ovarian cancer treatment subgroups. Only in-frame clones appear in the TCRdb table, and some are missing; sequencing was by immunoSEQ multiplex PCR. This table holds about 7,400 clones, about 62% found once. Material for sequencing was tumor tissue. The receptors stem from a human donor with high-grade serous ovarian cancer. Both conserved end residues are part of each CDR3. Fields, in order: clone size, V gene, J gene, D gene, CDR3 protein, CDR3 DNA. A D gene is named only where the DNA matches it firmly. Not every row has a clone size; where given, it reads once, few, many or a size class.

>medium-sized|TRBV2|TRBJ2-7|TRBD1
CATGGGQGAGEQYF
TGTGCCACGGGAGGGGGACAGGGGGCCGGCGAGCAGTACTTC
>NA|TRBV4-3|TRBJ2-7|NA
CASSQDKNLEQYF
TGCGCCAGCAGCCAAGATAAGAACCTCGAGCAGTACTTC
>medium-sized|TRBV14|TRBJ2-5|NA
CASSQWRARGETQYF
TGTGCCAGCAGCCAGTGGAGGGCGAGGGGAGAGACCCAGTACTTC
>NA|TRBV28|TRBJ2-7|NA
CASRSSLGPRVEQYF
TGTGCCAGCCGATCAAGTCTGGGGCCAAGGGTCGAGCAGTACTTC
>NA|TRBV19|TRBJ1-1|TRBD1
CASSPRQGETEAFF
TGTGCCAGTAGTCCTCGACAGGGAGAGACTGAAGCTTTCTTT
>NA|TRBV7-2|TRBJ1-2|TRBD1
CASSLLWGTGANYGYTF
TGTGCCAGCAGCCTCCTGTGGGGGACAGGGGCGAACTATGGCTACACCTTC
>NA|TRBV5-1|TRBJ1-2|NA
CASSLGQGTWDGYTF
TGCGCCAGCAGCTTGGGTCAGGGGACGTGGGATGGCTACACCTTC
>once|TRBV28|TRBJ2-2|TRBD2
CASSLGVAGPNTGELFF
TGTGCCAGCAGTTTGGGAGTAGCGGGACCTAACACCGGGGAGCTGTTTTTT
>NA|TRBV6-1|TRBJ2-3|NA
CASDRQGRADTQYF
TGTGCCAGCGACCGACAGGGGAGGGCAGATACGCAGTATTTT
>NA|TRBV7-9|TRBJ2-4|NA
CASSSPPGGTIQYF
TGTGCCAGCAGCTCCCCCCCGGGCGGAACGATTCAGTACTTC
>NA|TRBV19|TRBJ1-3|TRBD1
CASSLTGTGQSRSIYF
TGTGCCAGTAGTCTTACCGGGACAGGGCAATCCAGATCCATATATTTT
>NA|TRBV25-1|TRBJ1-3|NA
CASSRGSSGNTIYF
TGTGCCAGCTCCCGGGGAAGCTCTGGAAACACCATATATTTT
>NA|TRBV11-3|TRBJ2-1|TRBD2
CASRSTGGGYYNEQFF
TGTGCCAGCAGGTCAACTGGGGGGGGATACTACAATGAGCAGTTCTTC
>NA|TRBV30|TRBJ1-5|TRBD1
CAWSAQGNQPQHF
TGTGCCTGGAGTGCACAGGGGAATCAGCCCCAGCATTTT
>NA|TRBV27|TRBJ1-6|TRBD1
CASSSGTANSPLHF
TGTGCCAGCAGTTCCGGGACAGCAAATTCACCCCTCCACTTT
>NA|TRBV19|TRBJ1-2|NA
CASSRSQGNYGYTF
TGTGCCAGTAGTCGATCCCAGGGAAACTATGGCTACACCTTC
>once|TRBV9|TRBJ1-1|NA
CASSRLSNTEAFF
TGTGCCAGCAGCAGACTTTCGAACACTGAAGCTTTCTTT
>once|TRBV28|TRBJ1-3|TRBD1
CASSLQGANTIYF
TGTGCCAGCAGCTTACAGGGGGCCAACACCATATATTTT
>NA|TRBV28|TRBJ2-5|NA
CASGDSGAETQYF
TGTGCCAGCGGTGACTCGGGGGCGGAGACCCAGTACTTC
>few|TRBV5-6|TRBJ1-2|NA
CASSLAPGIEYGYTF
TGTGCCAGCAGCTTGGCCCCAGGGATCGAGTACGGCTACACCTTC
>NA|TRBV28|TRBJ1-2|TRBD1
CASSPWTGTTNYGYTF
TGTGCCAGCAGTCCGTGGACAGGGACAACTAACTATGGCTACACCTTC
>NA|TRBV5-1|TRBJ2-2|TRBD2
CASSLPSGKGWGGELFF
TGCGCCAGCAGCTTGCCCAGCGGGAAAGGCTGGGGCGGGGAGCTGTTTTTT
>NA|TRBV6-6|TRBJ2-5|NA
CASSYGGETQYF
TGTGCCAGCAGTTACGGTGGGGAGACCCAGTACTTC
>NA|TRBV10-3|TRBJ1-4|NA
CAISTEDNEKLFF
TGTGCCATCAGCACCGAGGATAATGAAAAACTGTTTTTT
>NA|TRBV5-1|TRBJ1-5|NA
CASSLGGDTYQPQHF
TGCGCCAGCAGCTTGGGGGGGGACACCTATCAGCCCCAGCATTTT
>NA|TRBV6-5|TRBJ2-1|TRBD2
CASRFRDYPHNEQFF
TGTGCCAGCAGGTTTCGGGACTACCCCCACAATGAGCAGTTCTTC
>NA|TRBV5-5|TRBJ1-2|NA
CASSLSDRGPANYGYTF
TGTGCCAGCAGCTTGTCCGACCGGGGCCCAGCTAACTATGGCTACACCTTC
>NA|TRBV29-1|TRBJ2-2|NA
CSVETADTGELFF
TGCAGCGTTGAAACAGCTGACACCGGGGAGCTGTTTTTT
>NA|TRBV6-5|TRBJ2-7|NA
CASSYSGRSGAYEQYF
TGTGCCAGCAGTTACTCGGGCAGGTCCGGGGCCTACGAGCAGTACTTC
>NA|TRBV6-5|TRBJ1-2|NA
CAAGGASYGYTF
TGTGCCGCGGGGGGCGCTTCCTATGGCTACACCTTC
>NA|TRBV27|TRBJ2-4|NA
CASSPWGGLDIQYF
TGTGCCAGCAGCCCCTGGGGCGGTTTAGACATTCAGTACTTC
>NA|TRBV29-1|TRBJ1-2|NA
CSTGANPNYGYTF
TGCAGCACGGGGGCGAATCCTAACTATGGCTACACCTTC
>NA|TRBV15|TRBJ1-5|TRBD1
CATSRDRGTGIYQPQHF
TGTGCCACCAGCAGAGATCGTGGGACAGGGATTTATCAGCCCCAGCATTTT
>once|TRBV4-1|TRBJ2-1|TRBD2
CASSQEAGARNEQFF
TGCGCCAGCAGCCAAGAGGCGGGAGCGCGGAATGAGCAGTTCTTC
>medium-sized|TRBV5-1|TRBJ1-1|NA
CASSLSGQLNTEAFF
TGCGCCAGCAGCTTGAGCGGACAGTTGAACACTGAAGCTTTCTTT
>few|TRBV7-9|TRBJ2-1|NA
CASSFSLTGEQFF
TGTGCCAGCAGCTTTTCCTTAACGGGTGAGCAGTTCTTC
>large|TRBV15|TRBJ2-5|NA
CATSRDRGLGETQYF
TGTGCCACCAGCAGAGATAGAGGCCTAGGGGAGACCCAGTACTTC